This T cell receptor beta chain was obtained from a study of cytotoxic CD8 clonotypes in ibrutinib-treated CLL. The V gene lost 4 bases and the J gene lost 3 bases, with 10 bases spanning the gap. From germline, CDR1 is SNHLY and CDR2 FYNNEI. The CDR3 has 14 residues. The method was immunoSEQ multiplex PCR; TCRdb's version includes in-frame clones alone and lacks a portion of them. The data show some 140,000 clones, 75% to 95% seen once. This sample comprised PBMCs, obtained after 12 months of ibrutinib treatment. This sequence originates from a human donor with chronic lymphocytic leukemia. The chain links TRBV2 to TRBJ2-1; D gene ambiguous. The CDR3 DNA reads as TGTGCCAGCAGTGCGAATGATGTCTACAATGAGCAGTTCTTC. Translated: CASSANDVYNEQFF.